This T cell receptor beta chain comes out of a study of shared clonotypes between healthy human individuals. Study overall: The composition of the donors was a couple of women and a few men aged 18 to 49.

CDR3 length equals 15 residues. V was cut by 3 bases and J by 5 bases, with 19 bases left in between. Germline V gives CDR1 SQVTM, CDR2 ANQGSEA. Assay runs were performed at deep level. This table comes from immunoSEQ multiplex PCR, and its TCRdb copy is limited to in-frame clones, with some not included. Of under 600,000 clones in the sample, 98% were seen once. Terminally differentiated effector memory CD45RA+ cells were excluded from the naive CD8 cells, which were CD45RO-negative and positively selected for CCR7. The chain joins TRBV29-1 to TRBJ1-1; TRBD1 is a possible D gene (5 bases). The sequenced material came from naive CD8+ T cells sorted from blood. The receptor was derived from a man aged 30-40 years in good health. As DNA, the CDR3 is TGCAGCGTTGATGGGACTATCAATCAGAAGACTGAAGCTTTCTTT. It is translated as CSVDGTINQKTEAFF.